Presented here are 25 T cell receptor beta chains from one specimen sequenced in a study of neurological immune-mediated disorders. The time point here: longitudinal time-point 2. TCRdb ran MiXCR on the 5' RACE reads and lists one entry per CDR3 protein. Of fewer than 40,000 distinct CDR3 sequences listed, approximately 13% are singletons. Sequencing was done on a sample of PBMCs. The receptors originated from a woman between 40 and 55 years old in good health.

This clonotype was found many times. CDR3 nucleotide sequence: TGCAGCGTTGATTACCAGGGGCACACCGGGGAGCTGTTTTTT. Translation gives CSVDYQGHTGELFF. The rearrangement joins TRBV29-1 to TRBJ2-2; D perhaps matches TRBD1 (6 bases). Germline CDR1 reads SQVTM; CDR2 reads ANQGSEA. The V end was cut by 3 bases, the J end by 3 bases, with 11 bases between. The CDR3 spans 14 residues.

Many counts were recorded for this clonotype. The genes are TRBV9 and TRBJ1-6, with D maybe TRBD1 (5 bases). V lost 3 bases, J lost 9 bases, and 10 bases lay in between. CDR3 length: 13 amino acids. Germline CDR1 reads SGDLS; CDR2 reads YYNGEE. Here the CDR3 reads CASSAGGSSPLHF. The CDR3 bases are TGTGCCAGCAGCGCTGGGGGTAGTTCACCCCTCCACTTT. Using reference TRBV9 and TRBJ1-6 for the parts outside the CDR3, the full variable domain is DSGVTQTPKHLITATGQRVTLRCSPRSGDLSVYWYQQSLDQGLQFLIQYYNGEERAKGNILERFSAQQFPDLHSELNLSSLELGDSALYFCASSAGGSSPLHFGNGTRLTVT.

This clonotype was detected many times. The chain employs TRBV20-1 and TRBJ2-5; 13 bases align to TRBD2. The CDR3 consists of 15 residues. Germline-derived CDR1 and CDR2 are DFQATT and SNEGSKA (reference sequence). The junction had 10 bases not matched to a gene; V was cut back by 4 bases and J by 8 bases. The CDR3 region is CSATSFGLAGETQYF. CDR3 nucleotides: TGCAGTGCTACCTCATTTGGACTAGCGGGAGAAACCCAGTACTTC.

This clonotype was detected ten times or more. This chain links TRBV4-3 with TRBJ2-4; D is possibly TRBD2 (5 bases). There are 15 residues in the CDR3. The V end lost 0 bases, the J end lost 12 bases, and 18 bases lay between the germline ends. Germline CDR1 LGHNA, CDR2 YSLEER. CDR3 protein: CASSQERAGRATQYF. In DNA, the CDR3 is TGCGCCAGCAGCCAAGAGAGGGCCGGCAGAGCGACTCAGTACTTC.

This clonotype was seen at least ten times. This chain connects TRBV5-1 to TRBJ1-2; D might be TRBD1 (5 bases). Germline CDR1 reads SGHRS; CDR2 reads YFSETQ. There are 16 residues in the CDR3. The germline V and J ends were trimmed by 4 bases and 6 bases, with 22 bases remaining between them. The CDR3 reads CASSPDSRRRADGYTF. The CDR3, as DNA: TGCGCCAGCAGCCCCGATAGTCGCCGCAGGGCGGATGGCTACACCTTC.

This clonotype is medium-sized (0.01 to 0.1%). The chain joins TRBV12-3 or TRBV12-4 to TRBJ1-1; D uncertain. The CDR3 extends over 14 amino acids. Trimming removed 3 bases from V and 1 base from J, with 9 bases in between. CDR3 in DNA: TGTGCCAGCAGTTTCGCGGGCACGAACACTGAAGCTTTCTTT. It yields the protein CASSFAGTNTEAFF.

Many counts were recorded for this clonotype. V is TRBV12-3 or TRBV12-4 and J is TRBJ1-2; no firm D call. The CDR3 spans 11 residues. The V and J ends lost 8 bases and 2 bases respectively, with 6 bases between them. The CDR3 here is CASGLNYGYTF. The CDR3 DNA sequence: TGTGCCAGCGGACTGAACTATGGCTACACCTTC.

This clonotype was seen ten or more times. The V gene is TRBV20-1, the J gene TRBJ2-5, with D possibly called TRBD1 or TRBD2 (5 bases each). V lost 0 bases to trimming and J lost 7 bases, with 12 bases between them. The CDR3 totals 13 residues. Germline loops: CDR1 DFQATT, CDR2 SNEGSKA (reference sequence). The CDR3 spells CSARDGTVGTQYF. DNA for the CDR3: TGCAGTGCTAGAGATGGGACGGTGGGGACCCAGTACTTC.

This clonotype was picked up many times. The chain uses TRBV6-1 and TRBJ1-5; perhaps TRBD1 as D (5 bases). V was shortened by 2 bases and J by 3 bases, with 8 bases between the two germline ends. Germline V gene data show CDR1 as MNHNS and CDR2 as SASEGT. The CDR3 has 14 amino acids. DNA for the CDR3: TGTGCCAGCAGTGAAAGTGGACACAATCAGCCCCAGCATTTT. Its translation: CASSESGHNQPQHF.

This rearrangement joins TRBV9 to TRBJ1-1; no reliable D call. Germline values: CDR1 SGDLS, CDR2 YYNGEE. This CDR3 has 14 amino acids. V lost 5 bases and J 0 bases, leaving 11 bases between the germline ends. DNA of the CDR3: TGTGCCAGCAGGGGAAAGACGATGAACACTGAAGCTTTCTTT. Its protein product is CASRGKTMNTEAFF.

This clonotype showed up many times. J is TRBJ2-1 and V is TRBV27; D is unresolved. This CDR3 is built from 11 residues. V dropped 6 bases and J dropped 4 bases, with 4 bases sitting between them. Germline values: CDR1 MNHEY, CDR2 SMNVEV (reference sequence). The DNA for the CDR3 is TGTGCCAGCAGAGAATACAATGAGCAGTTCTTC. Protein: CASREYNEQFF.

This clonotype occurred many times. The V and J genes are TRBV2 and TRBJ1-2, with D maybe TRBD1 (5 bases). Per the germline V gene, CDR1 is SNHLY and CDR2 is FYNNEI. The CDR3 spans 13 residues. V lost 6 bases and J lost 7, with 15 bases in between. This CDR3 is CASSTQERGGYTF. The CDR3 nucleotides read TGTGCCAGCAGCACACAGGAAAGGGGTGGCTACACCTTC.

As regards this clonotype: This may be a read error: a much more frequent sequence differs by one nucleotide. The genes are TRBV20-1 and TRBJ2-3; TRBD1 is a possible D gene (5 bases). The V end lost 0 bases, the J end lost 3 bases, and 13 bases lay between the germline ends. This CDR3 is 15 amino acids long. Germline-derived CDR1 and CDR2 are DFQATT and SNEGSKA (reference sequence). CDR3 sequence: CSARDGAWLTDTQYF. In DNA, the CDR3 is TGCAGTGCTAGAGATGGGGCATGGCTGACAGATACGCAGTATTTT.

This clonotype was detected only a few times. The chain has TRBV20-1 and TRBJ1-5; 7 bases line up with TRBD1. This CDR3 has 13 amino acids. The germline gives CDR1 DFQATT, CDR2 SNEGSKA (reference sequence). The junction had 5 bases not matched to a gene; V was cut back by 6 bases and J by 3 bases. CDR3 nucleotide sequence: TGCAGTGCCAGGGGGGGGATCAATCAGCCCCAGCATTTT. It encodes CSARGGINQPQHF.

The chain couples TRBV7-2 to TRBJ1-1, with no clear D. The ends were cut back, 6 bases at V and 4 bases at J, with 12 bases in the middle. The germline gives CDR1 SGHTA, CDR2 FQGNSA. This CDR3 contains 13 residues. The CDR3 coding sequence is TGTGCCAGCAGTCGAACGGGGAGCACTGAAGCTTTCTTT. It specifies CASSRTGSTEAFF.

Ten or more counts support this clonotype. The V call is TRBV18, the J call TRBJ2-7, with D perhaps matching TRBD2 (6 bases). CDR1 is KGHSH, CDR2 LQKENI, per germline. The CDR3 spans 14 residues. Deletions cut 3 bases from V and 2 bases from J, with 11 bases between. CDR3: CASSPGTFTYEQYF. In DNA form, the CDR3 reads TGTGCCAGCTCACCCGGGACTTTTACCTACGAGCAGTACTTC.

This clonotype was recorded at least ten times. The genes are TRBV3-1 and TRBJ2-4; TRBD2 might be the D (5 bases). The CDR3 has 13 amino acids. CDR1 and CDR2 (germline): LGHDT, YNNKEL (reference sequence). The V end was cut by 3 bases, the J end by 5 bases, with 8 bases between. As DNA, the CDR3 is TGTGCCAGCAGCCACACTAGGCAAAACATTCAGTACTTC. Protein sequence: CASSHTRQNIQYF.

This clonotype has a count of ten or more. The chain joins TRBV6-6 to TRBJ1-2; a possible D gene is TRBD1 (5 bases). Trimming removed 0 bases at V and 5 bases at J, with 10 bases between. The germline V gene encodes CDR1 MNHNY and CDR2 SVGAGI (reference sequence). This CDR3 contains 14 residues. CDR3 protein: CASSYSKTAYGYTF. The CDR3 DNA follows: TGTGCCAGCAGTTACTCGAAGACAGCTTATGGCTACACCTTC.

This clonotype appeared many times. The chain carries TRBV10-3 and TRBJ2-7, with 9 bases lining up with TRBD1. After removal of 6 bases from V and 1 base from J, the junction contained 4 bases not matched to a gene. The V gene's germline CDR1 is ENHRY and CDR2 SYGVKD. CDR3 size: 14 residues. The CDR3 DNA reads as TGTGCCATCAGAGGACAGGGGCAATCCTACGAGCAGTACTTC. Translation gives CAIRGQGQSYEQYF.

This clonotype was found many times. The V call is TRBV7-3, the J call TRBJ1-1, with unresolved D. V shed 5 bases and J shed 1 base, with 11 bases lying between them. Germline V gives CDR1 SGHTA, CDR2 FQGTGA. The CDR3 sequence is 14 residues long. The CDR3 sequence: CASSREYWNTEAFF. The DNA for the CDR3 is TGTGCCAGCAGCCGGGAGTATTGGAACACTGAAGCTTTCTTT.

A note on this clonotype: The junction shows a germline mismatch at one end, possibly a read error. This rearrangement joins TRBV12-3 or TRBV12-4 to TRBJ2-7; D gene ambiguous. The length of the CDR3 is 11 residues. CDR3 in DNA: TGTGCCAGCAGTTTCTCCTACGAGCAGAACTTC. Encoded protein: CASSFSYEQNF.

At least ten counts were recorded for this clonotype. This chain links TRBV29-1 with TRBJ2-3, with 11 bases lining up with TRBD1. Trimming at V came to 6 bases and at J to 2 bases, leaving 7 bases not matched to a gene. The CDR3 covers 15 residues. Germline CDR1 is SQVTM and CDR2 is ANQGSEA. In DNA form, the CDR3 reads TGCAGCGTGGATGGGACAGGGGGAAACACAGATACGCAGTATTTT. This translates into CSVDGTGGNTDTQYF.

Only a few counts were recorded for this clonotype. This chain connects TRBV7-2 to TRBJ1-5, with a possible D match to TRBD1 (6 bases). Germline V lookup: CDR1 SGHTA, CDR2 FQGNSA. The ends were cut back, 2 bases at V and 6 bases at J, with 14 bases in the middle. This CDR3 is built from 15 residues. Written as DNA, the CDR3 is TGTGCCAGCAGCTTAATTACAGGGTTGGGTCAGCCCCAGCATTTT. Amino acids: CASSLITGLGQPQHF.

The V and J genes are TRBV20-1 and TRBJ2-3; D ambiguous. Germline V gene data show CDR1 as DFQATT and CDR2 as SNEGSKA (reference sequence). This CDR3 region has 15 residues. The ends were cut back, 4 bases at V and 2 bases at J, with 16 bases in the middle. CDR3 nucleotides: TGCAGTGCTACGCTGGATACCTACCACACAGATACGCAGTATTTT. It translates to CSATLDTYHTDTQYF.

This clonotype has a count of ten or more. This chain uses TRBV20-1 with TRBJ1-2, with 7 bases identical to TRBD1. Per germline, CDR1 DFQATT and CDR2 SNEGSKA (reference sequence). Germline trimming cut 6 bases from V and 0 bases from J; bases unmatched to any gene: 4. This CDR3 is 13 amino acids long. CDR3: CSAPDRANYGYTF. CDR3 bases: TGCAGTGCCCCTGACAGGGCTAACTATGGCTACACCTTC.